The TCR beta chain described here comes from a study of PD-1 blockade in classical Hodgkin lymphoma. About the research overall: Nivolumab was given intravenously to patients at 3 mg/kg every 2 weeks. Broader study findings: By C4D1, diversity of CD4+ TCRs had risen significantly, whereas that of CD8+ TCRs had not.

Sequencing used immunoSEQ multiplex PCR; TCRdb keeps in-frame clones, though not all of them. The sample records 41,000 or so clones, about two thirds being singletons. From germline, CDR1 is MNHNY and CDR2 SVGAGI (reference sequence). Trimming left V 7 bases short and J 2 bases short, with 15 bases between. The CDR3 has 15 amino acids. The table lists this clone with a count of one. Antigen: not known. Time point noted: cycle 4 day 1 (C4D1), after less than 7 weeks of nivolumab. No patient escaped relapse after autologous stem cell transplantation, and brentuximab vedotin exposure varied. The specimen was peripheral blood mononuclear cells (PBMCs), collected before the fourth cycle of nivolumab. The chain recombines TRBV6-6 with TRBJ1-5; weak D call: TRBD1 (5 bases). This sequence was found in a human donor with classical Hodgkin lymphoma. CDR3 in DNA: TGTGCCAGCACCGAGGGGCCCCTCGGCAATCAGCCCCAGCATTTT. This sequence encodes CASTEGPLGNQPQHF.